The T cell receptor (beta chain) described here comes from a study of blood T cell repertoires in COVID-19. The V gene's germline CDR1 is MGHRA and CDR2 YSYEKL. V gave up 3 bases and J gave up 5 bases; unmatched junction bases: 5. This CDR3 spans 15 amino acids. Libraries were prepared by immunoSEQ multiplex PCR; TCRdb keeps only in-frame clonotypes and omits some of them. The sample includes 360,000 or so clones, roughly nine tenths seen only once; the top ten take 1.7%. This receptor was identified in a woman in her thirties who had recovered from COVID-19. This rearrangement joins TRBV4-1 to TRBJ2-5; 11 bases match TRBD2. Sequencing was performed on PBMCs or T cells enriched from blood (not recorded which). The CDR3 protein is CASSQLTSGIETQYF. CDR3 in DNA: TGCGCCAGCAGCCAGCTGACTAGCGGGATTGAGACCCAGTACTTC.